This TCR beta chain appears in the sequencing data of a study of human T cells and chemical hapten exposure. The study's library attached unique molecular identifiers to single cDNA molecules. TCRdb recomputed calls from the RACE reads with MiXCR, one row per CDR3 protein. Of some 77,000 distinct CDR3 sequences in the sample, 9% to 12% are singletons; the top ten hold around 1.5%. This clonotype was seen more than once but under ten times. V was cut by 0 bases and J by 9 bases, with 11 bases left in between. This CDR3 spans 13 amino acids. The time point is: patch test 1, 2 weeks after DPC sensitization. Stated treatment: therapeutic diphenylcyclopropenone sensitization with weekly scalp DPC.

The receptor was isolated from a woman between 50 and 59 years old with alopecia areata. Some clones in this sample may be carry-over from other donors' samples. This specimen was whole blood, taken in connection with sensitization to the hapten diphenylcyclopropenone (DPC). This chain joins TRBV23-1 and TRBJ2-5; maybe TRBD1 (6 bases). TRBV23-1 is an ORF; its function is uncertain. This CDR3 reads CASSQSASGAQYF. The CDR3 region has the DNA TGCGCCAGCAGTCAATCGGCGTCAGGGGCCCAGTACTTC.